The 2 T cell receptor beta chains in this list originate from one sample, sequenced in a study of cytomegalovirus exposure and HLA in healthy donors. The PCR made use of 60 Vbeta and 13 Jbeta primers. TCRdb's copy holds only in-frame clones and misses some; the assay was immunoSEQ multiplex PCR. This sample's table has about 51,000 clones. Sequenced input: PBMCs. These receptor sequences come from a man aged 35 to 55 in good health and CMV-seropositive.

CDR3 amino acids: CSATPRVGYTF. The CDR3 DNA reads as TGCAGTGCTACTCCCCGAGTAGGCTACACCTTC. The chain links TRBV20-1 to TRBJ1-2; the D is unclear. This CDR3 is 11 amino acids long. Germline V CDR1 and CDR2: DFQATT, SNEGSKA (reference sequence). The V end was cut by 4 bases, the J end by 8 bases, with 11 bases between.

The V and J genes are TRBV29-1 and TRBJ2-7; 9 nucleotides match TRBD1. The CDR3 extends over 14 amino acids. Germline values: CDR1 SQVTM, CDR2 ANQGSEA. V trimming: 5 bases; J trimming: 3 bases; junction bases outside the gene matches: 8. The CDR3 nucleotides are TGCAGCGTTCGACCGACAGGGGGGTACTACGAGCAGTACTTC. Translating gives CSVRPTGGYYEQYF.